One sample yielded the 15 T cell receptor beta chains listed below, sequenced in a study of blood T cell repertoires in COVID-19. Clones were sequenced by immunoSEQ multiplex PCR, and TCRdb holds only the in-frame ones, with some missing. The table has about 71,000 clones, 80% to 90% seen once. What was sequenced was peripheral blood. The source is a man aged 50-60 years with acute or convalescent COVID-19.

The V gene is TRBV14, the J gene TRBJ2-6; D is unclear. V lost 1 base and J lost 4, with 5 bases in between. The CDR3 totals 14 residues. Per germline, CDR1 SGHDN and CDR2 FVKESK. The CDR3 sequence is CASSQGSGANVLTF. The CDR3 coding sequence is TGTGCCAGCAGCCAAGGAAGCGGGGCCAACGTCCTGACTTTC.

The chain combines TRBV5-5 with TRBJ2-1, with 9 positions matching TRBD1. Germline V gene sequence: CDR1 SGHKS, CDR2 YYEKEE (reference sequence). This CDR3 has 17 residues. J gave up 5 bases and V 4 bases, and 13 bases lay outside the gene matches. The CDR3 nucleotides read TGTGCCAGCAGCCCCCTCTCCGGGACAGGGAAACACAATGAGCAGTTCTTC. It encodes CASSPLSGTGKHNEQFF.

The chain links TRBV18 to TRBJ1-1, with 8 bases fitting TRBD1. V lost 0 bases and J lost 0; bases outside the gene matches: 3. The CDR3 totals 16 residues. Germline CDR1 and CDR2: KGHSH and LQKENI. For the CDR3, the DNA is TGTGCCAGCTCACCACCTACAGGGGGTGTGAACACTGAAGCTTTCTTT. Amino acids: CASSPPTGGVNTEAFF.

The V call is TRBV19, the J call TRBJ2-7, with 7 bases matching TRBD2. The V gene end was trimmed by 3 bases and the J gene end by 3 bases; junction bases not matched to a gene: 5. The CDR3 length is 14 residues. Germline V gives CDR1 LNHDA, CDR2 SQIVND (reference sequence). CDR3 loop: CASSINQRDYEQYF. The CDR3 DNA reads as TGTGCCAGTAGTATCAATCAGCGGGACTACGAGCAGTACTTC.

The CDR3 loop reads CASRSQGLTGELFF. CDR3 bases: TGTGCCAGTAGAAGCCAGGGGTTGACCGGGGAGCTGTTTTTT. The chain links TRBV19 to TRBJ2-2; D perhaps matches TRBD1 (6 bases). Germline loops: CDR1 LNHDA, CDR2 SQIVND (reference sequence). The CDR3 sequence is 14 residues long. Trimming removed 6 bases from V and 5 bases from J, with 13 bases in between. The full variable domain, completed using reference TRBV19 and TRBJ2-2, is DGGITQSPKYLFRKEGQNVTLSCEQNLNHDAMYWYRQDPGQGLRLIYYSQIVNDFQKGDIAEGYSVSREKKESFPLTVTSAQKNPTAFYLCASRSQGLTGELFFGEGSRLTVL.

V gene TRBV10-3 combines with J gene TRBJ2-2; tentative D call: TRBD2 (6 bases). V dropped 3 bases and J dropped 1 base, with 18 bases sitting between them. CDR1 ENHRY and CDR2 SYGVKD come from the germline V gene. CDR3 length: 18 amino acids. CDR3 in DNA: TGTGCCATCAGTGATGGGATTGGGGGGAGTAGGAACACCGGGGAGCTGTTTTTT. Amino acids: CAISDGIGGSRNTGELFF.

This chain uses TRBV7-2 with TRBJ1-2, with TRBD1 identical over 9 bases. The CDR3 length is 16 residues. V gave up 5 bases and J gave up 3 bases; unmatched junction bases: 10. The germline CDR1 and CDR2 sequences are SGHTA and FQGNSA. The chain's CDR3 is CASSRTDRGAYYGYTF. The CDR3 DNA reads as TGTGCCAGCAGCCGGACAGACAGGGGGGCATACTATGGCTACACCTTC. Looking up the rest from reference TRBV7-2 and TRBJ1-2 gives the full variable domain: GAGVSQSPSNKVTEKGKDVELRCDPISGHTALYWYRQSLGQGLEFLIYFQGNSAPDKSGLPSDRFSAERTGGSVSTLTIQRTQQEDSAVYLCASSRTDRGAYYGYTFGSGTRLTVV.

The chain employs TRBV5-1 and TRBJ1-4; D gene ambiguous. Per the germline V gene, CDR1 is SGHRS and CDR2 is YFSETQ. V gave up 0 bases and J gave up 5 bases, with 11 bases separating them. CDR3 length: 15 residues. For the CDR3, the DNA is TGCGCCAGCAGCTTGGTCGCAGGATGGAATGAAAAACTGTTTTTT. This encodes CASSLVAGWNEKLFF.

The chain couples TRBV2 to TRBJ2-5, with 7 bases lining up with TRBD1. Germline V gives CDR1 SNHLY, CDR2 FYNNEI. This CDR3 is 16 amino acids long. V gave up 7 bases and J gave up 5 bases; unmatched junction bases: 16. DNA of the CDR3: TGTGCCAGCAAGGGACGAAGGTTGGGACAGTTGGAGACCCAGTACTTC. Amino acids: CASKGRRLGQLETQYF.

The gene calls are TRBV24-1 and TRBJ1-2; 8 nucleotides align to TRBD1. The length of the CDR3 is 14 residues. The J segment lost 8 bases and the V segment lost 2 bases, leaving 6 bases of the junction unmatched. Germline assignment: CDR1 KGHDR and CDR2 SFDVKD. The CDR3 sequence: CATSDYGTGHGYTF. CDR3 in DNA: TGTGCCACCAGTGATTACGGGACAGGTCACGGCTACACCTTC.

Only a few counts were recorded for this clone. This rearrangement joins TRBV29-1 to TRBJ1-1, with D possibly being TRBD1 (5 bases). Trimming pared 4 bases from V and 1 base from J, leaving 10 bases between. Per the germline V gene, CDR1 is SQVTM and CDR2 is ANQGSEA. The CDR3 length is 13 residues. The CDR3 DNA sequence: TGCAGCGTTGCCCGACAGCCGAACACTGAAGCTTTCTTT. Encoded protein: CSVARQPNTEAFF.

This chain uses TRBV18 with TRBJ2-7; 11 bases fit TRBD2. CDR3 length equals 15 residues. CDR1 and CDR2 (germline): KGHSH, LQKENI. V shed 6 bases and J 3 bases; nucleotides not matched to a gene: 7. CDR3 sequence (DNA): TGTGCCAGCTCGTTCTCCGGGACTAGCGGCTACGAGCAGTACTTC. Its translation: CASSFSGTSGYEQYF.

V and J are TRBV11-3 and TRBJ2-1; TRBD2 aligns across 7 bases. The CDR3 consists of 16 residues. Losses at the gene ends were 5 bases for V and 7 bases for J; bases not matched to a gene: 14. The germline V gene encodes CDR1 SGHNT and CDR2 YENEEA. The CDR3 sequence is CASSPLAANPRNEQFF. DNA for the CDR3: TGTGCCAGCAGCCCTCTAGCGGCCAATCCCCGGAATGAGCAGTTCTTC.

V gene TRBV29-1 combines with J gene TRBJ1-2; the D gene is possibly TRBD1 (6 bases). Per the germline V gene, CDR1 is SQVTM and CDR2 is ANQGSEA. This CDR3 contains 12 residues. Between the trimmed V and J ends, which lost 1 base and 8 bases, there was a span of 11 bases. CDR3 region: CSVEVAGDGYTF. Here the CDR3 DNA reads TGCAGCGTTGAAGTGGCAGGGGACGGCTACACCTTC.

The chain links TRBV7-2 to TRBJ2-3; the match to TRBD2 covers 8 bases. Germline loops: CDR1 SGHTA, CDR2 FQGNSA. The trim removed 5 bases at V and 7 bases at J, leaving 8 bases unmatched. The CDR3 loop spans 14 amino acids. The CDR3 bases are TGTGCCAGCAGCCCCGTTAGCGGGACAAATACGCAGTATTTT. It codes for CASSPVSGTNTQYF. Drawing the rest from reference TRBV7-2 and TRBJ2-3, the complete variable domain is GAGVSQSPSNKVTEKGKDVELRCDPISGHTALYWYRQSLGQGLEFLIYFQGNSAPDKSGLPSDRFSAERTGGSVSTLTIQRTQQEDSAVYLCASSPVSGTNTQYFGPGTRLTVL.